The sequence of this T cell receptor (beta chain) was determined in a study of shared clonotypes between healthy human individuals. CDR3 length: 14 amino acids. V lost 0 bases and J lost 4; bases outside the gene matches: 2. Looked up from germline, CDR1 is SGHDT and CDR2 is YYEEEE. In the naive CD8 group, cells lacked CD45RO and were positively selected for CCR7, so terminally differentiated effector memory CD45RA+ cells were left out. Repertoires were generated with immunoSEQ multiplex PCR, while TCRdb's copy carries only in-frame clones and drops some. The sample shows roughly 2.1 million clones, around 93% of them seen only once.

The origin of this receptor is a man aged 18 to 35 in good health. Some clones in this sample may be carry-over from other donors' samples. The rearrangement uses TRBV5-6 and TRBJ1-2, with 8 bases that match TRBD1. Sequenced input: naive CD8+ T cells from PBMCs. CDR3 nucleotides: TGTGCCAGCAGCTTGGGACAGGGGTTCTATGGCTACACCTTC. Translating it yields CASSLGQGFYGYTF.